There are many counts of the clone carrying this T cell receptor (beta chain). Its target is unknown. Axillary draining lymph nodes of breast cancer patients supplied the node samples. Per the germline V gene, CDR1 is DFQATT and CDR2 is SNEGSKA (reference sequence). Trimming removed 5 bases from V and 3 bases from J; junction bases left unmatched: 7. The length of the CDR3 is 14 residues. A single record per CDR3 protein comes from TCRdb applying MiXCR to the multiplex PCR reads. The data show fewer than 300,000 distinct CDR3 sequences, with roughly 32% seen just once and 1.4% held by the top ten. The entry originates in a study of breast tumors, draining lymph nodes, adjacent tissues. General observations from the study: Luminal-like breast cancer showed significantly greater tumor-nontumor repertoire similarity than basal-like breast cancer did. Compared with lymph nodes, tumors were less diverse; compared with nontumor tissue, more. The lymph node origin of tumor T cells was framed as consistent with a hypothesis, not demonstrated.

This receptor was obtained from a female donor with breast cancer. Some clones in this sample may be carry-over from other donors' samples. The chain carries TRBV20-1 and TRBJ2-5; TRBD2 aligns across 9 bases. The sample was axillary lymph node tissue. CDR3 DNA sequence: TGCAGTGCTCCACCTAGCGGGAAGGAAGAGACCCAGTACTTC. Its translation is CSAPPSGKEETQYF.